This paragraph reports one T cell receptor beta chain. Its antigen is undetermined. The table came from immunoSEQ multiplex PCR; TCRdb's copy has only in-frame clones and leaves some out. Of roughly 60,000 clones listed, 70% to 90% were seen once; the top ten hold about 4.1%. V dropped 0 bases and J dropped 6 bases, with 12 bases sitting between them. The CDR3 runs 15 residues. Germline CDR1 LNHDA, CDR2 SQIVND (reference sequence). The sample is drawn from a study of a mutant IDH1 vaccine in newly diagnosed glioma. The overall study: Once 4-6 weeks had passed after radiotherapy alone, vaccination started, or it started with temozolomide cycles. Pretreatment consisted of radiotherapy, temozolomide, or both, with most receiving both. There were about 60% males and roughly 38% females among treated patients, whose mean age was about 40 years.

Indicated time point: week 23, last vaccination. Doses consisted of 300 ug of mutant IDH1 20-mer peptide each, paired with topical imiquimod. This clonotype was obtained from a man aged 30 to 39 with glioma. The material sequenced was PBMCs, taken from a glioma patient whose treatment included an IDH1 peptide vaccine. The chain uses TRBV19 and TRBJ1-5; D uncertain. CDR3 coding DNA: TGTGCCAGTAGTATAGATAATCGGGCAACTCAGCCCCAGCATTTT. The encoded protein is CASSIDNRATQPQHF.